The 4 T cell receptor beta chains in this list originate from one sample, sequenced in a study of blood T cell repertoires in COVID-19. The data were produced by immunoSEQ multiplex PCR, yet TCRdb's version contains in-frame clones alone and is incomplete. Of around 150,000 clones in the sample, over 65% were seen once. The sequenced sample was peripheral blood. These receptors came from a man aged 65 to 79 with acute or convalescent COVID-19.

This clone was observed a single time. V is TRBV19 and J is TRBJ2-1, with TRBD2 matching 12 bases. J was trimmed by 4 bases and V by 7 bases; bases with no gene match: 8. The CDR3 spans 16 residues. Per the germline V gene, CDR1 is LNHDA and CDR2 is SQIVND (reference sequence). DNA of the CDR3: TGTGCCAGTACCCCAGGGGGACTAGCGGGTTACAATGAGCAGTTCTTC. Translation: CASTPGGLAGYNEQFF.

The gene calls are TRBV9 and TRBJ1-1, with D tentatively TRBD1 (5 bases). Germline V lookup: CDR1 SGDLS, CDR2 YYNGEE. CDR3 length: 15 residues. Between the trimmed V and J ends, which lost 4 bases and 3 bases, there was a span of 16 bases. CDR3 in amino acids: CASSPLGLGDTEAFF. CDR3 DNA sequence: TGTGCCAGCAGCCCCCTAGGCCTAGGGGACACTGAAGCTTTCTTT.

This clone has a single count. The rearrangement joins TRBV18 to TRBJ2-7; D possibly corresponds to TRBD1 (6 bases). V shed 3 bases and J shed 2 bases, with 11 bases lying between them. The CDR3 has 14 amino acids. The germline V gene encodes CDR1 KGHSH and CDR2 LQKENI. The CDR3 loop reads CASSPDRDTYEQYF. As DNA, the CDR3 is TGTGCCAGCTCACCCGACCGGGACACCTACGAGCAGTACTTC.

The chain has TRBV5-1 and TRBJ1-1; 7 bases match TRBD1. Germline-derived CDR1 and CDR2 are SGHRS and YFSETQ. The V gene end was trimmed by 3 bases and the J gene end by 7 bases; junction bases not matched to a gene: 12. The CDR3 has 15 residues. The CDR3 protein is CASSSGGTEWGEAFF. CDR3 nucleotide sequence: TGCGCCAGCAGCTCTGGTGGGACAGAATGGGGTGAAGCTTTCTTT.